Described below is a single T cell receptor beta chain sequence and its context. Its antigen is currently unknown. The V end was cut by 8 bases, the J end by 2 bases, with 13 bases between. Germline CDR1 reads SGHAT; CDR2 reads FQDESV (reference sequence). The CDR3 runs to 13 residues. Method: immunoSEQ multiplex PCR; TCRdb's copy keeps in-frame clones and lacks some. The sample lists approximately 45,000 clones; 70% to 90% were seen once. This sample is part of a study of T cell responses to AZD1222 COVID-19 vaccine. Study conclusions and caveats: Repertoire sampling occurred only after the peak T cell response.

The chain uses TRBV11-1 and TRBJ2-7; possibly TRBD2 for D (6 bases). The material was peripheral blood, obtained 28 days after the second AZD1222 dose. This TCR was recovered from an adult who received the AZD1222 COVID-19 vaccine. The CDR3 coding sequence is TGTGCCAGCGGCACTAGCAGAACCTACGAGCAGTACTTC. It specifies CASGTSRTYEQYF.